Below, 5 T cell receptor beta chains from the same sample are listed, as sequenced in a study of T cells in Graves' hyperthyroidism and ophthalmopathy. TCR beta CDR3 region amplification was performed from RNA transcripts. Using the HTBI primer set, a first-round RT-PCR was run on the TCR CDR3. TCRdb re-called the multiplex PCR reads through MiXCR, storing one row per CDR3 protein. Of 500,000 to 600,000 distinct CDR3 sequences in the sample, 16% were seen once. Input material: blood. These receptors all come from a young woman with Graves' hyperthyroidism.

This clonotype was seen ten or more times. The chain uses TRBV28 and TRBJ2-3; 10 bases align to TRBD2. Germline values: CDR1 MDHEN, CDR2 SYDVKM. This CDR3 spans 16 amino acids. Unmatched junction bases numbered 10, after V lost 5 bases and J lost 5 bases. CDR3 sequence reads: CASSLAGVMGQDTQYF. CDR3 nucleotide sequence: TGTGCCAGCAGTCTAGCGGGAGTGATGGGGCAAGATACGCAGTATTTT.

At least ten counts were recorded for this clonotype. V is TRBV2 and J is TRBJ2-3, with a tentative D call TRBD1 (5 bases). V lost 3 bases to trimming and J lost 0 bases, with 7 bases between them. Germline V CDR1 and CDR2: SNHLY, FYNNEI. This CDR3 is 14 amino acids long. As DNA, the CDR3 is TGTGCCAGCAGTGAGGACACTAGCACAGATACGCAGTATTTT. This gives the protein CASSEDTSTDTQYF.

J is TRBJ2-5 and V is TRBV6-1; D assignment may be TRBD1 or TRBD2 (7 bases each). In germline, CDR1 is MNHNS, CDR2 SASEGT. This CDR3 is 16 amino acids long. Between the trimmed V and J ends, which lost 5 bases and 3 bases, there was a span of 19 bases. CDR3 loop: CASSKWEGAMEETQYF. The CDR3 DNA is TGTGCCAGCAGTAAGTGGGAGGGGGCCATGGAAGAGACCCAGTACTTC.

This clonotype has a count of ten or more. The genes are TRBV2 and TRBJ1-5, with a tentative D call TRBD1 (5 bases). This CDR3 comprises 14 residues. Germline-derived CDR1 and CDR2 are SNHLY and FYNNEI. Trimming shortened V by 4 bases and J by 7 bases, and 14 bases separated the two germline ends. The CDR3 DNA reads as TGTGCCAGCAGTGGGCGGGGCGGCGTACAGCCCCAGCATTTT. Its protein product is CASSGRGGVQPQHF.

This clonotype was observed many times. V gene TRBV10-3 combines with J gene TRBJ1-6, with 9 bases identical to TRBD1. The CDR3 loop spans 18 amino acids. The germline gives CDR1 ENHRY, CDR2 SYGVKD. Trimming removed 4 bases from V and 1 base from J; junction bases left unmatched: 8. The CDR3 DNA sequence: TGTGCCATCAGTGGAGGGACAGGGCGTCTATCCTATAATTCACCCCTCCACTTT. It translates to CAISGGTGRLSYNSPLHF.